These 8 T cell receptor beta chains were sequenced from one sample in a study of T cell responses to AZD1222 COVID-19 vaccine. The table came from immunoSEQ multiplex PCR; TCRdb's copy has only in-frame clones and leaves some out. This table holds 95,000 to 150,000 clones, around nine tenths found once. Specimen: peripheral blood, collected on day 0 of AZD1222 vaccination. The receptors were sampled from an adult in good health.

V and J are TRBV30 and TRBJ1-5; 9 bases agree with TRBD1. CDR3 length equals 15 residues. The germline CDR1 and CDR2 sequences are GTSNPN and SVGIG (reference sequence). With V trimmed by 2 bases and J by 7 bases, 9 bases remained unmatched. Here the CDR3 reads CAWSTDGTGMQPQHF. The CDR3 DNA reads as TGTGCCTGGAGTACGGACGGGACAGGGATGCAGCCCCAGCATTTT.

This clone was seen just once. The chain has TRBV19 and TRBJ2-2; D call uncertain. Germline assignment: CDR1 LNHDA and CDR2 SQIVND (reference sequence). V lost 7 bases, J lost 8 bases, and 17 bases lay in between. The CDR3 has 14 amino acids. The DNA of the CDR3 is TGTGCCAGTACCACCTACCGGTGGGCTGGGGAGCTGTTTTTT. This translates into CASTTYRWAGELFF.

The chain joins TRBV28 to TRBJ1-2; D is undetermined. CDR1 MDHEN and CDR2 SYDVKM come from the germline V gene. The CDR3 runs 15 residues. The V end lost 4 bases, the J end lost 4 bases, and 16 bases lay between the germline ends. The DNA of the CDR3 is TGTGCCAGCAGTTGGAACCATCGACGGACCTATGGCTACACCTTC. This encodes CASSWNHRRTYGYTF.

The chain employs TRBV5-1 and TRBJ1-5, with D possibly being TRBD1 (5 bases). Germline V lookup: CDR1 SGHRS, CDR2 YFSETQ. The CDR3 spans 14 residues. The V end was cut by 1 base, the J end by 2 bases, with 7 bases between. CDR3 in amino acids: CASSLTGGNQPQHF. The DNA for the CDR3 is TGCGCCAGCAGCTTGACAGGCGGCAATCAGCCCCAGCATTTT.

This clone has just one count. J is TRBJ1-3 and V is TRBV2, with TRBD1 identical over 8 bases. This CDR3 comprises 15 residues. Germline V gene lookup returns CDR1 SNHLY and CDR2 FYNNEI. V trimming: 6 bases; J trimming: 7 bases; junction bases outside the gene matches: 11. This chain's CDR3 is CASRSAGTGVNTIYF. The CDR3 DNA reads as TGTGCCAGCAGATCCGCCGGGACAGGAGTGAACACCATATATTTT. Supplemented by reference TRBV2 and TRBJ1-3, the full variable domain reads EPEVTQTPSHQVTQMGQEVILRCVPISNHLYFYWYRQILGQKVEFLVSFYNNEISEKSEIFDDQFSVERPDGSNFTLKIRSTKLEDSAMYFCASRSAGTGVNTIYFGEGSWLTVV.

The chain couples TRBV18 to TRBJ1-2; tentative D call: TRBD1 (6 bases). The V end was cut by 0 bases, the J end by 4 bases, with 12 bases between. The CDR3 is made up of 15 amino acids. The germline V gene has CDR1 KGHSH and CDR2 LQKENI. For the CDR3, the DNA is TGTGCCAGCTCACCACCGTCCAGGGGAGCCTATGGCTACACCTTC. It yields the protein CASSPPSRGAYGYTF.

The chain recombines TRBV6-2 or TRBV6-3 with TRBJ2-3, with TRBD1 matching over 12 bases. CDR3 length: 15 residues. CDR1 and CDR2 from the germline V gene are MNHEY and SVGEGT. V lost 4 bases and J lost 7; bases outside the gene matches: 6. DNA for the CDR3: TGTGCCAGCAGTTTCCGGGACAGGGGGCGATATACGCAGTATTTT. Amino acids: CASSFRDRGRYTQYF.

The chain has TRBV25-1 and TRBJ2-2; 8 bases line up with TRBD1. Per germline, CDR1 MGHDK and CDR2 SYGVNS. This CDR3 comprises 14 residues. Trimming removed 4 bases from V and 4 bases from J; junction bases left unmatched: 2. The CDR3 region has the DNA TGTGCCAGCAGTGGTCAGGGGGCCACCGGGGAGCTGTTTTTT. It is translated as CASSGQGATGELFF.